The sequence of this T cell receptor (beta chain) was determined in a study of blood T cell repertoires in COVID-19. The CDR3 has 13 residues. Germline trimming cut 5 bases from V and 4 bases from J; bases unmatched to any gene: 4. The germline gives CDR1 SNHLY, CDR2 FYNNEI. Some clones are missing from TCRdb's copy, which holds only in-frame ones; the method was immunoSEQ multiplex PCR. The sample has about 270,000 clones, approximately 86% seen once; the top ten hold around 3.2%. Sequencing was performed on peripheral blood. This clonotype was sampled from a woman aged 18 to 35 with acute or convalescent COVID-19. The genes are TRBV2 and TRBJ1-2; TRBD1 aligns across 7 bases. The CDR3 region is CASSPDRAYGYTF. DNA for the CDR3: TGTGCCAGCAGTCCCGACAGGGCCTATGGCTACACCTTC.